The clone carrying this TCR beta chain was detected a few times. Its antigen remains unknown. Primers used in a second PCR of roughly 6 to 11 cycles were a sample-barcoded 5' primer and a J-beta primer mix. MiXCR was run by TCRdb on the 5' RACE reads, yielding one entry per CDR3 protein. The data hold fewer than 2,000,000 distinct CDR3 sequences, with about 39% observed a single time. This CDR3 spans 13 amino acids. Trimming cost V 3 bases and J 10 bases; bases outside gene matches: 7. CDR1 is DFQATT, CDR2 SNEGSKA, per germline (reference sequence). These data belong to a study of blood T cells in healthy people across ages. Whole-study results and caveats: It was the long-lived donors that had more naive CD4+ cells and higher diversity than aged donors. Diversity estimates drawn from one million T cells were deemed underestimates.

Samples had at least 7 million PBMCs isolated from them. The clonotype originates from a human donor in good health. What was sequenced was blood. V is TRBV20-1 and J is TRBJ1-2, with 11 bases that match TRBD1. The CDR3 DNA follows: TGCAGTGCTAGGGGACAGGGGGATTCCGCCTACACCTTC. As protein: CSARGQGDSAYTF.